The sequence of this T cell receptor beta chain was determined in a study of T cell responses to AZD1222 COVID-19 vaccine. Whole-study results and caveats: Spike-specific TCR breadth and depth both grew after two AZD1222 doses. Reports say nearly half of spike-specific TCRs go after unmutated variant regions. Clonal diversity was possibly underestimated, and the donors were mostly white British, with more females.

As to this clone: The antigen remains unidentified.

This CDR3 has 15 residues. The germline V and J ends were trimmed by 0 bases and 3 bases, with 9 bases remaining between them. Germline lookup yields CDR1 SGDLS and CDR2 YYNGEE. The table came from immunoSEQ multiplex PCR; TCRdb's copy has only in-frame clones and leaves some out. The sample lists some 90,000 clones; about 88% were seen once. The receptor's source is an adult in good health. The specimen was peripheral blood, collected on day 0 of AZD1222 vaccination. The V gene is TRBV9, the J gene TRBJ1-4; D not resolved. The CDR3 DNA follows: TGTGCCAGCAGCGTAGGACCGCGATCTAATGAAAAACTGTTTTTT. Protein: CASSVGPRSNEKLFF.